The TCR beta chain described here comes from a study of T cell repertoires in cytomegalovirus infection. Whole-study findings and limits: Summed frequency of public TCR beta families distinguished CMV carriers with the relevant HLA.

Of note for this clonotype: What it recognizes is unknown.

TCRdb called the reads again in MiXCR, with one record for every CDR3 protein. The sample records about 900,000 distinct CDR3 sequences, roughly 31% being singletons. The CDR3 is 14 amino acids. The germline V and J ends were trimmed by 8 bases and 5 bases, with 18 bases remaining between them. Germline CDR1 and CDR2: MNHEY and SMNVEV (reference sequence). The V call is TRBV27, the J call TRBJ1-1; maybe TRBD1 (6 bases). Material: cultured CD8+ T cells from PBMCs, obtained from culture after CMV antigen stimulation. This sequence originates from a human donor in good health (CMV status not recorded). Some clones in this sample may be carry-over from other donors' samples. This CDR3 reads CASHAGGDLTEAFF. CDR3 bases: TGTGCCAGCCATGCTGGGGGCGATTTGACTGAAGCTTTCTTT.